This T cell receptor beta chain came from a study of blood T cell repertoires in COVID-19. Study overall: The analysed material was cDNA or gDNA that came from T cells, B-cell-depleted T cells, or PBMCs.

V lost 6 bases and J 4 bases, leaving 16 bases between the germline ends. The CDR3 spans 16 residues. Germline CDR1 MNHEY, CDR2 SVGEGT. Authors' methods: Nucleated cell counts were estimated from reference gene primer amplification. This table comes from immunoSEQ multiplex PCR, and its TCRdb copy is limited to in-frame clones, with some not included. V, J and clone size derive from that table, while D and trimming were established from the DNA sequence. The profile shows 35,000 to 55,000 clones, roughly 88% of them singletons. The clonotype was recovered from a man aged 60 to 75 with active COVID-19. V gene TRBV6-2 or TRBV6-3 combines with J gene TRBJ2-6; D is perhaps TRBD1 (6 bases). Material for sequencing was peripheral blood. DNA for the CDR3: TGTGCCAGCAGCACAGGGCGCCTGGGGGGGGCCAACGTCCTGACTTTC. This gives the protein CASSTGRLGGANVLTF.